These T cell receptor beta chains were read from a single sample in a study of blood T cell repertoires in COVID-19. Assay used: immunoSEQ multiplex PCR; TCRdb lists only in-frame clones, some missing. The profile shows under 250,000 clones, about 88% of them singletons. Sequencing was performed on peripheral blood. The receptors stem from a woman in her 40s with acute or convalescent COVID-19. Each CDR3 is given with its conserved first and last residue. Fields, in order: CDR3 length, clone size, J gene, V gene, CDR3 protein. Not every row has a clone size; where given, it reads once, few, many or a size class.

>12|few|TRBJ1-2|TRBV30
CAWSVRAYGYTF
>13|once|TRBJ2-5|TRBV7-6
CASSRQVQETQYF
>17|.|TRBJ1-4|TRBV9
CASSGQGQGPWGEKLFF
>13|.|TRBJ2-3|TRBV24-1
CATSGISTDTQYF
>14|.|TRBJ1-2|TRBV6-5
CATTYRGSNYGYTF
>14|once|TRBJ2-2|TRBV5-1
CASGGQGLSGELFF
>17|.|TRBJ2-3|TRBV5-4
CASSILAGGPGGDTQYF
>13|.|TRBJ1-1|TRBV29-1
CSVRGQGNTEAFF
>15|.|TRBJ1-1|TRBV2
CAGRQGTPQTTEAFF
>16|.|TRBJ2-2|TRBV7-2
CASSPLLAPDPGELFF
>15|few|TRBJ1-3|TRBV5-8
CASSLAGGTGNTIYF
>15|.|TRBJ2-2|TRBV19
CASRDTGGNTGELFF
>16|.|TRBJ1-4|TRBV18
CASSPDSTPTNEKLFF
>17|once|TRBJ2-2|TRBV3-1/TRBV3-2
CASSPRYRGVATGELFF
>15|.|TRBJ1-1|TRBV2
CASSARAGPNTEAFF
>13|.|TRBJ1-1|TRBV3-1/TRBV3-2
CASSPTGNTEAFF
>14|.|TRBJ1-5|TRBV6-5
CASRSDRVNQPQHF
>14|.|TRBJ1-2|TRBV11-2
CASSLARQNYGYTF
>16|.|TRBJ2-1|TRBV7-3
CASSLTGTSAYNEQFF
>12|.|TRBJ2-5|TRBV30
CAYNRAQETQYF
>14|few|TRBJ1-5|TRBV4-2
CASSHLSGDQPQHF
>17|.|TRBJ1-1|TRBV7-3
CASSPLGGRGPGTEAFF
>15|.|TRBJ1-2|TRBV5-4
CASSAQSGLPYGYTF
>14|.|TRBJ2-2|TRBV10-1
CASGGQGNTGELFF
>14|few|TRBJ1-2|TRBV25-1
CASSDILANYGYTF
>15|.|TRBJ1-4|TRBV2
CASRRPGQGNEKLFF
>14|.|TRBJ1-2|TRBV29-1
CSVEGGEVGYGYTF
>16|.|TRBJ2-3|TRBV5-4
CASSLALAADTDTQYF
>14|.|TRBJ1-1|TRBV5-1
CASSLAGTGAEAFF
>12|.|TRBJ1-2|TRBV6-6
CASSYLAPGYTF
>18|once|TRBJ1-4|TRBV5-8
CASSLVNHFPPTNEKLFF